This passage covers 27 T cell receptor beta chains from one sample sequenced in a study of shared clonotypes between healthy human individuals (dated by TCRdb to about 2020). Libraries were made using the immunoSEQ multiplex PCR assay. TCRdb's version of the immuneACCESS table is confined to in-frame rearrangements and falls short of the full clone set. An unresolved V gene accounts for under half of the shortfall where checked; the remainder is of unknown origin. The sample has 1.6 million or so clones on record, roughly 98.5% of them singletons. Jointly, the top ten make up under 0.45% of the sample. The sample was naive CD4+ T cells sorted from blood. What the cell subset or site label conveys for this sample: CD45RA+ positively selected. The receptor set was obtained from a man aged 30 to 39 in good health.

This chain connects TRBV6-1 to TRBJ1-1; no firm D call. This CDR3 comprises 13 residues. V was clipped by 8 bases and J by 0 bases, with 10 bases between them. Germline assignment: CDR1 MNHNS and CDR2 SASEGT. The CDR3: CASREEMNTEAFF. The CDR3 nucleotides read TGTGCCAGCCGGGAGGAGATGAACACTGAAGCTTTCTTT.

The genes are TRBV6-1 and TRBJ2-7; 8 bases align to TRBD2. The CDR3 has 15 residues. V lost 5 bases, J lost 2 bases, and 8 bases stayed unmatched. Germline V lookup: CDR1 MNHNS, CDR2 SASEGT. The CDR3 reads CASSFLAGNPYEQYF. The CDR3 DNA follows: TGTGCCAGCAGTTTCCTAGCGGGCAACCCCTACGAGCAGTACTTC.

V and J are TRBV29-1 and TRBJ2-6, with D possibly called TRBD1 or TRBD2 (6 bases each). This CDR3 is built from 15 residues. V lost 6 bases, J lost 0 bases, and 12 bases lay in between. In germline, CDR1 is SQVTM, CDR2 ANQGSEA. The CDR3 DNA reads TGCAGCGTCGCGCGGGACACCTCTGGGGCCAACGTCCTGACTTTC. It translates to CSVARDTSGANVLTF.

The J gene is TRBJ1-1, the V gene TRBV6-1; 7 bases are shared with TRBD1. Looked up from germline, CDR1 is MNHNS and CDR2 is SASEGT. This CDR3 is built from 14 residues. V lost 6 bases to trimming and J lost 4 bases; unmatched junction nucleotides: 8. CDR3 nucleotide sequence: TGTGCCAGCAGCGGAGGGGGCTTGGGCACTGAAGCTTTCTTT. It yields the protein CASSGGGLGTEAFF.

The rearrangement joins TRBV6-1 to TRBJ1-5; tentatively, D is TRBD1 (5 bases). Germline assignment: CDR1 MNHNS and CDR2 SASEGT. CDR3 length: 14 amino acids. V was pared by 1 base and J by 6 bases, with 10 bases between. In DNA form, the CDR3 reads TGTGCCAGCAGTGAAGTGGGGGGGAGTCAGCCCCAGCATTTT. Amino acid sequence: CASSEVGGSQPQHF.

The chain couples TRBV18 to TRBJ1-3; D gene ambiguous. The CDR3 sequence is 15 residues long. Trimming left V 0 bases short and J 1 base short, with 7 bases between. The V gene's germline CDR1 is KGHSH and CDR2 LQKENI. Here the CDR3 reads CASSPPTKSGNTIYF. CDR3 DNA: TGTGCCAGCTCACCACCTACGAAGTCTGGAAACACCATATATTTT.

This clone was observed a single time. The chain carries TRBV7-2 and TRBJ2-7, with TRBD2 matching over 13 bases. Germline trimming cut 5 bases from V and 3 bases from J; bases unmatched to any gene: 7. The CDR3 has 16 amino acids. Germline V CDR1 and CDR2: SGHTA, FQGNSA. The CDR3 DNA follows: TGTGCCAGCAGCCTCCGGACTAGCGGGGGTATCTACGAGCAGTACTTC. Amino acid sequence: CASSLRTSGGIYEQYF.

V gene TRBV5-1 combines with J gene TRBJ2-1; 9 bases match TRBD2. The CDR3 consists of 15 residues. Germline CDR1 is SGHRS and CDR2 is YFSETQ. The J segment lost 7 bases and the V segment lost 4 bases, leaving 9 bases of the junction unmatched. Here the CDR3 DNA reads TGCGCCAGCAGCACGCTTAGCGGGAGTGGGAATGAGCAGTTCTTC. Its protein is CASSTLSGSGNEQFF.

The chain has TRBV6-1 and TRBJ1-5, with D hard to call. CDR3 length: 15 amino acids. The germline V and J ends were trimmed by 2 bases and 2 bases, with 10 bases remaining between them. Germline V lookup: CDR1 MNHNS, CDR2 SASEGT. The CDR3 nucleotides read TGTGCCAGCAGTGAATTAGGGTCGCGCAATCAGCCCCAGCATTTT. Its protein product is CASSELGSRNQPQHF.

The CDR3 nucleotides read TGTGCCAGCAGCAGTCCCAGGGGTAGCTATGGCTACACCTTC. It specifies CASSSPRGSYGYTF. The chain is built from TRBV5-4 and TRBJ1-2; a possible D gene is TRBD1 (6 bases). This CDR3 is built from 14 residues. Germline V gene sequence: CDR1 SGHNT, CDR2 YYREEE (reference sequence). Trimming shortened V by 4 bases and J by 4 bases, and 14 bases separated the two germline ends.

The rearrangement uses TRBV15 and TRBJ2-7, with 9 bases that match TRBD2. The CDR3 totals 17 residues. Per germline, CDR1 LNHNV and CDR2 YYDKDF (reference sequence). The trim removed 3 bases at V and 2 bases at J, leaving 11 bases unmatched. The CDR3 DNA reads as TGTGCCACCAGCAGGACCCTGACCGGGACTAGCACCTACGAGCAGTACTTC. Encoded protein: CATSRTLTGTSTYEQYF.

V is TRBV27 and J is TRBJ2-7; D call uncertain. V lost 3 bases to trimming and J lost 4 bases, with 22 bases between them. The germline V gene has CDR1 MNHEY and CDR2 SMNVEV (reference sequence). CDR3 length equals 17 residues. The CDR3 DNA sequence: TGTGCCAGCAGTTTTTCTATTCGGCCAGCTTGGGCGTACGAGCAGTACTTC. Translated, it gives CASSFSIRPAWAYEQYF.

Here the CDR3 reads CASNAGGFGEQFF. CDR3 nucleotide sequence: TGTGCCAGCAATGCGGGAGGGTTCGGTGAGCAGTTCTTC. The chain joins TRBV25-1 to TRBJ2-1; 9 positions agree with TRBD2. CDR1 MGHDK and CDR2 SYGVNS come from the germline V gene. This CDR3 has 13 amino acids. Unmatched junction bases numbered 7, after V lost 7 bases and J lost 9 bases.

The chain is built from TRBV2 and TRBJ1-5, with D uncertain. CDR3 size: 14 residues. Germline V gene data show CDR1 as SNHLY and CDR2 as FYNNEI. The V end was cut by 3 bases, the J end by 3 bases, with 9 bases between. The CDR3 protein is CASSDEASNQPQHF. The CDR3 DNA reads TGTGCCAGCAGTGATGAAGCGTCCAATCAGCCCCAGCATTTT.

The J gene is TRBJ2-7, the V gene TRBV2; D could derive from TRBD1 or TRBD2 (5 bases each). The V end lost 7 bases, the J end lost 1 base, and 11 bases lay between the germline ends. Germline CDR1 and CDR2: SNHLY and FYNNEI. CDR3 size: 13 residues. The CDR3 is CASTRDPSYEQYF. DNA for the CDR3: TGTGCCAGCACCAGGGACCCGTCCTACGAGCAGTACTTC.

CDR3 sequence (DNA): TGCGCCAGCAGCTTGGGGGCAGGGCGGGACGAGCAGTACTTC. Its protein product is CASSLGAGRDEQYF. V and J are TRBV5-1 and TRBJ2-7; either TRBD1 or TRBD2 may fit D (5 bases each). CDR1 is SGHRS and CDR2 is YFSETQ in the germline V gene. This CDR3 is built from 14 residues. The V and J ends lost 0 bases and 5 bases respectively, with 12 bases between them. Full variable domain (rest looked up from reference TRBV5-1 and TRBJ2-7): KAGVTQTPRYLIKTRGQQVTLSCSPISGHRSVSWYQQTPGQGLQFLFEYFSETQRNKGNFPGRFSGRQFSNSRSEMNVSTLELGDSALYLCASSLGAGRDEQYFGPGTRLTVT.

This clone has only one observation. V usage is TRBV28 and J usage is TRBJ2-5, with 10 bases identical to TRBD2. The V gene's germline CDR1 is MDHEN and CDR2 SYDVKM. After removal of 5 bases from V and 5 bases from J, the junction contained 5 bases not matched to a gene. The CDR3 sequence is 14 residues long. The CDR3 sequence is CASSRLAGVETQYF. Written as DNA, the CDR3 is TGTGCCAGCAGTCGTCTAGCGGGAGTCGAGACCCAGTACTTC.

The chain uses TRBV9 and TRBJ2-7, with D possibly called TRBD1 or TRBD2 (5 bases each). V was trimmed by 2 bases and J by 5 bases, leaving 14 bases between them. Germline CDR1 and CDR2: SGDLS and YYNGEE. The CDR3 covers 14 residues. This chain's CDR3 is CASSVRGDGDEQYF. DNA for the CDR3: TGTGCCAGCAGCGTTAGAGGGGACGGGGACGAGCAGTACTTC. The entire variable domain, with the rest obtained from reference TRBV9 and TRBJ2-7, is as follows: DSGVTQTPKHLITATGQRVTLRCSPRSGDLSVYWYQQSLDQGLQFLIQYYNGEERAKGNILERFSAQQFPDLHSELNLSSLELGDSALYFCASSVRGDGDEQYFGPGTRLTVT.

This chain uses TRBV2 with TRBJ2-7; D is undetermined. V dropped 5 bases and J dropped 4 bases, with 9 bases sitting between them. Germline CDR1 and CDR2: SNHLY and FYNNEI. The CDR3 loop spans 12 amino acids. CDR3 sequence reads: CASSWQEYEQYF. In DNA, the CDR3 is TGTGCCAGCAGTTGGCAGGAGTACGAGCAGTACTTC.

The CDR3 DNA reads TGTGCCAGCAGCTTAGAACCACTAAACAATGAGCAGTTCTTC. Translation gives CASSLEPLNNEQFF. The chain uses TRBV11-3 and TRBJ2-1; D unresolved. This CDR3 comprises 14 residues. Trimming stripped 0 bases from V and 5 bases from J, with 8 bases between. CDR1 and CDR2 from the germline V gene are SGHNT and YENEEA.

For the CDR3, the DNA is TGTGCCAGCAGCAAAGTTGGGACTAGTAGGGACGAGCAGTACTTC. It is translated as CASSKVGTSRDEQYF. This chain joins TRBV21-1 and TRBJ2-7; TRBD2 is taken as the D call from the table, unchecked against the DNA. TRBV21-1 represents a pseudogene. The CDR3 spans 15 residues.

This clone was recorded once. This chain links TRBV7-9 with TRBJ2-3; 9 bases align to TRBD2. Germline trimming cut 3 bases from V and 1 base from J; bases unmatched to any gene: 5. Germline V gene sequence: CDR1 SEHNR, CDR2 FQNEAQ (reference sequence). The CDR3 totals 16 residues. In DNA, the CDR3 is TGTGCCAGCAGCTTGGGGGCGGGAGGGGGCACAGATACGCAGTATTTT. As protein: CASSLGAGGGTDTQYF. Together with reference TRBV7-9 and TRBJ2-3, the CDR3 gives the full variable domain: DTGVSQNPRHKITKRGQNVTFRCDPISEHNRLYWYRQTLGQGPEFLTYFQNEAQLEKSRLLSDRFSAERPKGSFSTLEIQRTEQGDSAMYLCASSLGAGGGTDTQYFGPGTRLTVL.

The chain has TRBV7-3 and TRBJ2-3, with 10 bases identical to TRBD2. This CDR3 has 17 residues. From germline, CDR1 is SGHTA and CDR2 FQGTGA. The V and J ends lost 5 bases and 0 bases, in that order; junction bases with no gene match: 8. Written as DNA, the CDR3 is TGTGCCAGCAGCGGACCTGGGACTAGCGAAAGCACAGATACGCAGTATTTT. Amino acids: CASSGPGTSESTDTQYF. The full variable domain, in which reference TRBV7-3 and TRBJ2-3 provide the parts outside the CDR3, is GAGVSQTPSNKVTEKGKYVELRCDPISGHTALYWYRQSLGQGPEFLIYFQGTGAADDSGLPNDRFFAVRPEGSVSTLKIQRTERGDSAVYLCASSGPGTSESTDTQYFGPGTRLTVL.

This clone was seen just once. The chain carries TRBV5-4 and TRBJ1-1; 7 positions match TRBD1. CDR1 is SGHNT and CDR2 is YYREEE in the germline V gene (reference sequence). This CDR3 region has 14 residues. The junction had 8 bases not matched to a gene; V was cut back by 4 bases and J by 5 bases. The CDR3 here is CASSQGTARTEAFF. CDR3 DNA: TGTGCCAGCAGCCAAGGGACAGCACGGACTGAAGCTTTCTTT.

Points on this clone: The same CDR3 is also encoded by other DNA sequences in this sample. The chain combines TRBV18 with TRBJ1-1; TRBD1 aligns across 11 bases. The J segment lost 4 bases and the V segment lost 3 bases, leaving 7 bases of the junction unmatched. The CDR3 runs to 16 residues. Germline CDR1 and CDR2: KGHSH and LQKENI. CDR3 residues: CASSPITGTGGTEAFF. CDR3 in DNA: TGTGCCAGCTCACCTATAACCGGGACAGGGGGCACTGAAGCTTTCTTT. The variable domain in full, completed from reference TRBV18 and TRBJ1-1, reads NAGVMQNPRHLVRRRGQEARLRCSPMKGHSHVYWYRQLPEEGLKFMVYLQKENIIDESGMPKERFSAEFPKEGPSILRIQQVVRGDSAAYFCASSPITGTGGTEAFFGQGTRLTVV.

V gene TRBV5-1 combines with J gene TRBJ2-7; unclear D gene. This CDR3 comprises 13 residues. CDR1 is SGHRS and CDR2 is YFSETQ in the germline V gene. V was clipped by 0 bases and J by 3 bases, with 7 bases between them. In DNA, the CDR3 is TGCGCCAGCAGCTTGGCCGGATACTACGAGCAGTACTTC. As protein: CASSLAGYYEQYF.

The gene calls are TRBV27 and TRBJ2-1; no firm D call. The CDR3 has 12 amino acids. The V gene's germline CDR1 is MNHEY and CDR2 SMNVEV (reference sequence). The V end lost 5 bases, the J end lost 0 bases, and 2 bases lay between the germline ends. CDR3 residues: CASSPSYNEQFF. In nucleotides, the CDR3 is TGTGCCAGCAGTCCCTCCTACAATGAGCAGTTCTTC.